The 6 T cell receptor beta chains presented below share a single source sample, sequenced in a study of identical twins. MiXCR, applied by TCRdb to the 5' RACE reads, yields one record per CDR3 protein. This sample has around 1.7 million distinct CDR3 sequences, with about 30% found just once. The sequenced sample consisted of cord blood. Source of these receptors: a newborn girl in good health.

This rearrangement joins TRBV28 to TRBJ1-5; D remains ambiguous. CDR3 size: 15 residues. The V gene's germline CDR1 is MDHEN and CDR2 SYDVKM. V shed 1 base and J shed 0 bases, with 7 bases lying between them. CDR3 sequence (DNA): TGTGCCAGCAGTTTATACCCGTATAGCAATCAGCCCCAGCATTTT. This encodes CASSLYPYSNQPQHF.

Only a few counts were recorded for this clonotype. V usage is TRBV21-1 and J usage is TRBJ2-4; the DNA was not compared with TRBD2, the D call given in the table. TRBV21-1 is annotated as a pseudogene. The CDR3 length is 17 residues. The CDR3 bases are TGTGCCAGGGAAATAAGCGGACCCCATTTAGCCAAAAACATTCAGTACTTC. Its translation: CAREISGPHLAKNIQYF.

In this sample, this clonotype turned up a few times. The chain has TRBV3-1 and TRBJ2-4; TRBD1 matches 11 bases. The J call may be incorrect, as the DNA end agrees better with TRBJ2-7. CDR3 length: 15 amino acids. CDR1 is LGHDT, CDR2 YNNKEL, per germline (reference sequence). The CDR3 region has the DNA TGTGCCAGCAGCCGGTATATAGGGACAGGGGGCGAGCAGTACTTC. It translates to CASSRYIGTGGEQYF.

There are a few counts of this clonotype. The chain has TRBV7-2 and TRBJ1-1; D is ambiguous. Germline V gene lookup returns CDR1 SGHTA and CDR2 FQGNSA. V dropped 6 bases and J dropped 0 bases, with 11 bases sitting between them. The CDR3 covers 14 residues. The CDR3 DNA reads as TGTGCCAGCAGAGCCCAGGTCGTGAACACTGAAGCTTTCTTT. It yields the protein CASRAQVVNTEAFF. The variable domain in full, with the rest retrieved from reference TRBV7-2 and TRBJ1-1, is GAGVSQSPSNKVTEKGKDVELRCDPISGHTALYWYRQSLGQGLEFLIYFQGNSAPDKSGLPSDRFSAERTGGSVSTLTIQRTQQEDSAVYLCASRAQVVNTEAFFGQGTRLTVV.

The chain uses TRBV20-1 and TRBJ1-6; D may be TRBD1 (6 bases). Trimming stripped 1 base from V and 0 bases from J, with 10 bases between. Germline assignment: CDR1 DFQATT and CDR2 SNEGSKA (reference sequence). The CDR3 runs to 16 residues. The CDR3 is CSARGQGSSYNSPLHF. In nucleotides, the CDR3 is TGCAGTGCTAGAGGGCAGGGGAGCTCCTATAATTCACCCCTCCACTTT.

The rearrangement joins TRBV10-3 to TRBJ2-3, with D unresolved. Trimming removed 6 bases from V and 4 bases from J, with 11 bases in between. The CDR3 extends over 13 amino acids. The V gene's germline CDR1 is ENHRY and CDR2 SYGVKD. The CDR3 loop is CAISGAGADTQYF. DNA for the CDR3: TGTGCCATCAGCGGCGCTGGGGCAGATACGCAGTATTTT.